One sample yielded the 20 T cell receptor beta chains listed below, sequenced in a study of OX40 agonist ivuxolimab in advanced cancers. The library was obtained by the immunoSEQ multiplex PCR assay. Imported from immuneACCESS, the table was reduced by TCRdb to in-frame sequences with V and J called. These copies leave out some clones; in studies compared against another copy, an unresolved V gene accounts for under half, and the cause of the remainder is not known. The sample records more than 45,000 clones, about 84% of which are singletons. The top ten clones comprise about 3% of the sample. The sample consisted of CD4+ or CD8+ T cells sorted from blood, taken in a trial of the OX40 agonist ivuxolimab. Receptors originate from an adult with an advanced solid tumor such as melanoma, head and neck, liver or kidney cancer.

This clone is a singleton in its sample. This chain uses TRBV28 with TRBJ2-6, with D unresolved. V was clipped by 6 bases and J by 0 bases, with 3 bases between them. This CDR3 has 13 residues. CDR1 and CDR2 from the germline V gene are MDHEN and SYDVKM. For the CDR3, the DNA is TGTGCCAGCAGCGACTCTGGGGCCAACGTCCTGACTTTC. Its protein is CASSDSGANVLTF.

The chain recombines TRBV27 with TRBJ1-2, with 7 bases identical to TRBD1. Germline CDR1 is MNHEY and CDR2 is SMNVEV (reference sequence). The CDR3 spans 13 residues. After removal of 4 bases from V and 8 bases from J, the junction contained 7 bases not matched to a gene. CDR3 DNA sequence: TGTGCCAGCAGTTCCTCCAACAGGGGCGGCTACACCTTC. It codes for CASSSSNRGGYTF.

The V call is TRBV4-2, the J call TRBJ2-1; 12 bases map to TRBD2. This CDR3 has 15 residues. CDR1 LGHNA and CDR2 YNFKEQ come from the germline V gene. V shed 0 bases, J shed 9 bases, and the junction held 3 bases outside the gene matches. The CDR3 sequence: CASSQETSGGTEQFF. The CDR3 DNA follows: TGTGCCAGCAGCCAAGAGACTAGCGGGGGTACTGAGCAGTTCTTC.

The chain combines TRBV4-2 with TRBJ2-1; D call uncertain. V lost 1 base and J lost 4, with 17 bases in between. The germline V gene has CDR1 LGHNA and CDR2 YNFKEQ. The CDR3 consists of 17 residues. CDR3 in amino acids: CASSQATITDGYNEQFF. CDR3 in DNA: TGTGCCAGCAGCCAAGCGACGATCACAGATGGTTACAATGAGCAGTTCTTC.

The chain links TRBV5-6 to TRBJ1-6; D gene uncertain. V lost 1 base, J lost 7 bases, and 15 bases lay in between. Germline V gene data show CDR1 as SGHDT and CDR2 as YYEEEE. This CDR3 spans 16 amino acids. The CDR3 reads CASSLSGGLVNSPLHF. The CDR3 DNA sequence: TGTGCCAGCAGCTTGAGCGGAGGGCTGGTAAATTCACCCCTCCACTTT.

The chain uses TRBV28 and TRBJ2-1; D assignment may be TRBD1 or TRBD2 (5 bases each). The length of the CDR3 is 15 residues. Germline CDR1 MDHEN, CDR2 SYDVKM. With 6 bases removed from V and 4 bases from J, the gap between germline ends came to 16 bases. CDR3 residues: CASSGTSAVYNEQFF. CDR3 nucleotides: TGTGCCAGCAGCGGGACGTCCGCTGTATACAATGAGCAGTTCTTC.

V usage is TRBV27 and J usage is TRBJ1-4; unclear D gene. The V and J ends lost 6 bases and 0 bases respectively, with 23 bases between them. The CDR3 sequence is 19 residues long. Germline lookup yields CDR1 MNHEY and CDR2 SMNVEV (reference sequence). CDR3 sequence: CASSPSTPRPIATNEKLFF. CDR3 sequence (DNA): TGTGCCAGCAGCCCATCCACCCCCAGGCCTATTGCAACTAATGAAAAACTGTTTTTT.

The V and J genes are TRBV11-3 and TRBJ2-1; 8 bases are a match to TRBD2. Looked up from germline, CDR1 is SGHNT and CDR2 is YENEEA. This CDR3 region has 15 residues. J gave up 7 bases and V 2 bases, and 7 bases lay outside the gene matches. DNA of the CDR3: TGTGCCAGCAGCTTAAGCGGGGGCCGTACTAATGAGCAGTTCTTC. It encodes CASSLSGGRTNEQFF.

This clone was detected a few times. The chain is built from TRBV18 and TRBJ1-4; perhaps TRBD1 as D (5 bases). Germline V gives CDR1 KGHSH, CDR2 LQKENI. This CDR3 region has 14 residues. Trimming stripped 3 bases from V and 5 bases from J, with 10 bases between. This CDR3 reads CASSPGQGNEKLFF. The CDR3 DNA is TGTGCCAGCTCACCCGGACAAGGCAATGAAAAACTGTTTTTT.

This chain uses TRBV7-6 with TRBJ1-4; D may be TRBD1 (6 bases). Looked up from germline, CDR1 is SGHVS and CDR2 is FNYEAQ. This CDR3 is built from 14 residues. Trimming took off 5 bases at V and 8 bases at J, with 15 bases between the two ends. CDR3: CASSKGGAFEKLFF. The CDR3 bases are TGTGCCAGCAGCAAAGGGGGAGCATTCGAAAAACTGTTTTTT.

The gene calls are TRBV11-3 and TRBJ2-1; D tentatively reads TRBD1 or TRBD2 (6 bases each). Germline V gives CDR1 SGHNT, CDR2 YENEEA. Deletions cut 1 base from V and 6 bases from J, with 10 bases between. The CDR3 length is 14 residues. The CDR3 DNA follows: TGTGCCAGCAGCTTAGCGGGGGCCGTCAATGAGCAGTTCTTC. Its translation: CASSLAGAVNEQFF.

The chain employs TRBV5-6 and TRBJ1-1; D unclear. V was cut by 2 bases and J by 5 bases, with 13 bases left in between. The CDR3 consists of 14 residues. Germline-derived CDR1 and CDR2 are SGHDT and YYEEEE. CDR3 sequence: CASSFYVGRTEAFF. Written as DNA, the CDR3 is TGTGCCAGCAGCTTTTACGTGGGTCGGACTGAAGCTTTCTTT.

This clone was recorded only once. This chain uses TRBV10-3 with TRBJ2-1; 10 positions agree with TRBD2. Per the germline V gene, CDR1 is ENHRY and CDR2 is SYGVKD. CDR3 length: 14 residues. Trimming removed 4 bases from V and 10 bases from J; junction bases left unmatched: 7. The CDR3 region is CAISASGGAMEQFF. The CDR3 bases are TGTGCCATCAGTGCCAGCGGGGGGGCCATGGAGCAGTTCTTC.

The V call is TRBV7-9, the J call TRBJ2-2; D is unresolved. Per the germline V gene, CDR1 is SEHNR and CDR2 is FQNEAQ (reference sequence). The CDR3 is 16 amino acids. V lost 0 bases and J 0 bases, leaving 8 bases between the germline ends. CDR3 region: CASSLATGANTGELFF. The CDR3 nucleotides are TGTGCCAGCAGCTTAGCCACGGGTGCGAACACCGGGGAGCTGTTTTTT.

CDR3 loop: CASRHPGGSNQPQHF. DNA for the CDR3: TGTGCCAGTAGACATCCGGGGGGTTCCAATCAGCCCCAGCATTTT. This chain connects TRBV19 to TRBJ1-5, with D maybe TRBD1 (5 bases). Germline V gene lookup returns CDR1 LNHDA and CDR2 SQIVND (reference sequence). This CDR3 has 15 residues. Trimming cost V 6 bases and J 3 bases, with 15 bases left between them. Full variable domain (rest looked up from reference TRBV19 and TRBJ1-5): DGGITQSPKYLFRKEGQNVTLSCEQNLNHDAMYWYRQDPGQGLRLIYYSQIVNDFQKGDIAEGYSVSREKKESFPLTVTSAQKNPTAFYLCASRHPGGSNQPQHFGDGTRLSIL.

V and J are TRBV5-1 and TRBJ1-2; D perhaps matches TRBD1 (5 bases). This CDR3 contains 15 residues. The ends were cut back, 0 bases at V and 11 bases at J, with 20 bases in the middle. In germline, CDR1 is SGHRS, CDR2 YFSETQ. CDR3 DNA sequence: TGCGCCAGCAGCTTGGGAGGGGCCTCGGTACTAGGGTACACCTTC. Amino acid sequence: CASSLGGASVLGYTF.

The V and J genes are TRBV5-1 and TRBJ1-4; no definite D call. This CDR3 comprises 13 residues. Germline CDR1 reads SGHRS; CDR2 reads YFSETQ. V was clipped by 4 bases and J by 0 bases, with 4 bases between them. The DNA for the CDR3 is TGCGCCAGCAGCCTCGCAACTAATGAAAAACTGTTTTTT. Encoded protein: CASSLATNEKLFF.

The gene calls are TRBV6-5 and TRBJ2-6; D perhaps matches TRBD2 (7 bases). There are 16 residues in the CDR3. Trimming removed 0 bases at V and 2 bases at J, with 8 bases between. Germline assignment: CDR1 MNHEY and CDR2 SVGAGI. CDR3 amino acids: CASSYSGGPGANVLTF. The CDR3, as DNA: TGTGCCAGCAGTTACTCGGGGGGGCCTGGGGCCAACGTCCTGACTTTC.

The rearrangement uses TRBV5-6 and TRBJ2-1; a possible D gene is TRBD2 (6 bases). The length of the CDR3 is 18 residues. Trimming stripped 4 bases from V and 0 bases from J, with 20 bases between. Germline values: CDR1 SGHDT, CDR2 YYEEEE. CDR3 DNA: TGTGCCAGCAGCGCCGCCGGGACTCCACAGAGCTCCTACAATGAGCAGTTCTTC. Encoded protein: CASSAAGTPQSSYNEQFF. The whole variable domain, remainder taken from reference TRBV5-6 and TRBJ2-1, is DAGVTQSPTHLIKTRGQQVTLRCSPKSGHDTVSWYQQALGQGPQFIFQYYEEEERQRGNFPDRFSGHQFPNYSSELNVNALLLGDSALYLCASSAAGTPQSSYNEQFFGPGTRLTVL.

This clone was observed a single time. This sequence joins TRBV5-6 and TRBJ2-5; D unresolved. The V gene's germline CDR1 is SGHDT and CDR2 YYEEEE. The CDR3 loop spans 15 amino acids. Trimming shortened V by 0 bases and J by 4 bases, and 13 bases separated the two germline ends. DNA for the CDR3: TGTGCCAGCAGCTTGGCCGATCGGGTCCGAGAGACCCAGTACTTC. The encoded protein is CASSLADRVRETQYF.